This T cell receptor beta chain was sequenced in a study of CD8+CD57+ T cells in acquired aplastic anemia. Turning to the study itself: Mean DNA quantity obtained from sorted CD4+ and CD8+ cells was around 2.9 ug. Study-level findings and limits: Statistical testing detected no significant gap in CD8+ Simpson's diversity between patients and controls.

The use of genomic DNA as template underpinned the TCR beta VDJ and CDR3 profiling. TCRdb processed the reads anew with MiXCR; each CDR3 protein has one entry. The sample has under 200,000 distinct CDR3 sequences, 50% to 75% seen once. This clonotype was seen only a few times. Its antigen remains unidentified. CDR3 size: 16 residues. Germline V gene lookup returns CDR1 ENHRY and CDR2 SYGVKD. V gave up 3 bases and J gave up 2 bases, with 14 bases separating them. The receptor was isolated from a human donor in good health. V gene TRBV10-3 combines with J gene TRBJ2-1; the D gene could be TRBD1 or TRBD2 (5 bases each). The material sequenced was sorted CD4+, CD8+, or CD8+CD57+ T cells (not recorded which) from PBMCs. The CDR3 here is CAISDYRDGTYNEQFF. As DNA, the CDR3 is TGTGCCATCAGTGATTACCGGGACGGAACCTACAATGAGCAGTTCTTC.